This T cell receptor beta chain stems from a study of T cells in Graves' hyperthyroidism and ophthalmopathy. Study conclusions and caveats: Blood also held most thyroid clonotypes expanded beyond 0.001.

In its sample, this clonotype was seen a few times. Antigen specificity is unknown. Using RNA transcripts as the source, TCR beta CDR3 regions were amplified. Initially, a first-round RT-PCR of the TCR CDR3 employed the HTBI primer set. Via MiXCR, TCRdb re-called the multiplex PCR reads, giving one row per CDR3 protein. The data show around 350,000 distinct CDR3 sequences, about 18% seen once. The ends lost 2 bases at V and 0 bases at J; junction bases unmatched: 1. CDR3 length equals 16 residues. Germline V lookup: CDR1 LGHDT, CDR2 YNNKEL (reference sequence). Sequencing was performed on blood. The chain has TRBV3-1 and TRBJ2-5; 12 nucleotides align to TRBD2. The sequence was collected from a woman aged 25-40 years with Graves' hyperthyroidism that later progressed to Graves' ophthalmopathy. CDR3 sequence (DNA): TGTGCCAGCAGCCAACTAGCGGGAGGGTACCAAGAGACCCAGTACTTC. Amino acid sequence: CASSQLAGGYQETQYF.